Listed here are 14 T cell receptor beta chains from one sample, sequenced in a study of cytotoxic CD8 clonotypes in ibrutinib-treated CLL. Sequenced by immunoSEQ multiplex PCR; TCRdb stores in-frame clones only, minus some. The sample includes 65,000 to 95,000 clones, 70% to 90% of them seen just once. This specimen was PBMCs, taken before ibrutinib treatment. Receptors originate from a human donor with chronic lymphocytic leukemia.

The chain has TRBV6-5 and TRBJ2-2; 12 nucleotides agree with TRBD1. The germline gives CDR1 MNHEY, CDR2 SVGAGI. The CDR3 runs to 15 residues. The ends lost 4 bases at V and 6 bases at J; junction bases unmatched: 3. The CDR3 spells CASSWDRGLPGELFF. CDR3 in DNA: TGTGCCAGCAGTTGGGACAGGGGGCTACCCGGGGAGCTGTTTTTT.

CDR3 sequence (DNA): TGTGCCAGCAGCAAAGAGGACAGGTTTATCTACGAGCAGTACTTC. This encodes CASSKEDRFIYEQYF. This chain links TRBV21-1 with TRBJ2-7; the D call of TRBD1 is as the table states it, not checked on the DNA. TRBV21-1 is described as a pseudogene. This CDR3 comprises 15 residues.

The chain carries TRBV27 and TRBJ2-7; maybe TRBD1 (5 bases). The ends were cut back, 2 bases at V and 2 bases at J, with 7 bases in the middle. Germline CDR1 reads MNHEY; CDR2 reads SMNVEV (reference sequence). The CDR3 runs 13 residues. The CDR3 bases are TGTGCCAGCAGTTTAGACAGTACCTACGAGCAGTACTTC. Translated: CASSLDSTYEQYF.

The CDR3 spells CSVEPSGGLKTAFF. The CDR3 bases are TGCAGCGTTGAACCTTCTGGGGGGCTAAAGACAGCTTTCTTT. This chain connects TRBV29-1 to TRBJ1-1; D might be TRBD1 (6 bases). The V end lost 2 bases, the J end lost 10 bases, and 20 bases lay between the germline ends. Germline loops: CDR1 SQVTM, CDR2 ANQGSEA. This CDR3 region has 14 residues.

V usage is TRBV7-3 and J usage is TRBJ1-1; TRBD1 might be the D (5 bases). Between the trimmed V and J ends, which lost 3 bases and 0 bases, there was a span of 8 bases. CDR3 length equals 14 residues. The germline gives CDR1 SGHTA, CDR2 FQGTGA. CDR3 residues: CASSFDSMNTEAFF. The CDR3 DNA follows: TGTGCCAGCAGCTTCGACAGCATGAACACTGAAGCTTTCTTT.

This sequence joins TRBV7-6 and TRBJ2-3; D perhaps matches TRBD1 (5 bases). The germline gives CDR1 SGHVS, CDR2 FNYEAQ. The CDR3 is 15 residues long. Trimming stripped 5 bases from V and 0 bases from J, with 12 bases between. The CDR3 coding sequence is TGTGCCAGCAGCAGACGACAGTCTAGCACAGATACGCAGTATTTT. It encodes CASSRRQSSTDTQYF.

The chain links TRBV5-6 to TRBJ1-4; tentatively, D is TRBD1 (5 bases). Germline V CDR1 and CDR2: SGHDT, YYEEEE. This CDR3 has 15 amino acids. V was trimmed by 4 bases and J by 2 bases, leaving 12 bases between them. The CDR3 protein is CASSGGVGTNEKLFF. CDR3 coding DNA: TGTGCCAGCAGCGGAGGGGTAGGCACTAATGAAAAACTGTTTTTT.

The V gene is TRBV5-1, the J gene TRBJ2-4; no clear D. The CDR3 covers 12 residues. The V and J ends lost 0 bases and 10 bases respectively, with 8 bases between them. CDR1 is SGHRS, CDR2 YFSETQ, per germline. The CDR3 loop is CASSLDRIIQYF. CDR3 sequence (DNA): TGCGCCAGCAGCTTGGATCGGATAATTCAGTACTTC. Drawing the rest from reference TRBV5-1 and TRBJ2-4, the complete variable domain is KAGVTQTPRYLIKTRGQQVTLSCSPISGHRSVSWYQQTPGQGLQFLFEYFSETQRNKGNFPGRFSGRQFSNSRSEMNVSTLELGDSALYLCASSLDRIIQYFGAGTRLSVL.

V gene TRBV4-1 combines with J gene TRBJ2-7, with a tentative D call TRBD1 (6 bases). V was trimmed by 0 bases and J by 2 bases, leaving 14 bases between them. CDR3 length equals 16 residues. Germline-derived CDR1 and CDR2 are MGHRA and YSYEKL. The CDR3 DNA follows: TGCGCCAGCAGCCAAGAAATAGGGGGACCCACCTACGAGCAGTACTTC. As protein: CASSQEIGGPTYEQYF.

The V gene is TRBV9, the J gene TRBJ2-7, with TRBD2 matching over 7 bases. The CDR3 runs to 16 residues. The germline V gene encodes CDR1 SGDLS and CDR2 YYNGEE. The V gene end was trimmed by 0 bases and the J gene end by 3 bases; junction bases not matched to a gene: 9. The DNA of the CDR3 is TGTGCCAGCAGCGTAGGGTCTACTAGCGAACGCTACGAGCAGTACTTC. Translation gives CASSVGSTSERYEQYF.

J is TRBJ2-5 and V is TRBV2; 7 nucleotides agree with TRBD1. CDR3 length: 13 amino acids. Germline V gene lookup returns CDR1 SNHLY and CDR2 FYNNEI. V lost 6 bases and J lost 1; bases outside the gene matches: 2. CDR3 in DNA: TGTGCCAGCAGGACAGGGAGCCAAGAGACCCAGTACTTC. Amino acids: CASRTGSQETQYF.

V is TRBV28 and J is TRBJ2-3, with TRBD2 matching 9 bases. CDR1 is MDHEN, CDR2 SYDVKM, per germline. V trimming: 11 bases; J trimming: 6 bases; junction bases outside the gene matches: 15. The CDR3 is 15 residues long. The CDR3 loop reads CAGGGFAGGPDTQYF. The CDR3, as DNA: TGTGCCGGCGGGGGTTTTGCGGGAGGGCCGGATACGCAGTATTTT. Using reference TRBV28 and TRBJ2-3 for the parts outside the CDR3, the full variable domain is DVKVTQSSRYLVKRTGEKVFLECVQDMDHENMFWYRQDPGLGLRLIYFSYDVKMKEKGDIPEGYSVSREKKERFSLILESASTNQTSMYLCAGGGFAGGPDTQYFGPGTRLTVL.

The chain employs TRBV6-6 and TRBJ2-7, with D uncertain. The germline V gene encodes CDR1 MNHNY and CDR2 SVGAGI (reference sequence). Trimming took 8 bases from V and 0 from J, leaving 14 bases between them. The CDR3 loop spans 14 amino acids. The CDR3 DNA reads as TGTGCCAGCCGTCGCCTTGTGAACTCCTACGAGCAGTACTTC. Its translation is CASRRLVNSYEQYF.

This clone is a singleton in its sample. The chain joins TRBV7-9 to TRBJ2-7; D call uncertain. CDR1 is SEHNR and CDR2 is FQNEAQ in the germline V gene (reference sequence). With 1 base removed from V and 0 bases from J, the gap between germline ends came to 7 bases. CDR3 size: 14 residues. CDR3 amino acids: CASSLVQTSYEQYF. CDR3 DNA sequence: TGTGCCAGCAGCTTAGTACAGACCTCCTACGAGCAGTACTTC. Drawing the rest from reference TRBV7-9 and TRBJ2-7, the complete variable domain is DTGVSQNPRHKITKRGQNVTFRCDPISEHNRLYWYRQTLGQGPEFLTYFQNEAQLEKSRLLSDRFSAERPKGSFSTLEIQRTEQGDSAMYLCASSLVQTSYEQYFGPGTRLTVT.